A single sample is the source of the 26 T cell receptor beta chains below, sequenced in a study of T cell repertoires in cytomegalovirus infection (dated by TCRdb to 2018 to 2020). The treatment or condition label, read with the paper, signifies: in vitro stimulation with specific CMV peptide epitopes to enrich CMV-specific T cells. Antigens for these TCRs are unknown. Instrument on record: Illumina HiSeq 1500. TCRdb handled the public reads itself, with Q25 trimming in fastp and clone calling in MiXCR, and kept productive beta chains. Each record represents a unique CDR3 protein, reported with the most common genes and DNA among its rows. The sample contains some 800,000 distinct CDR3 sequences, 25% to 35% of them found a single time. The ten largest clones capture about an eighth of the sample. Sequences were derived from cultured CD8+ T cells from PBMCs, sampled from culture after CMV antigen stimulation. The origin of the receptors is a human donor in good health (CMV status not recorded). Some clones in this sample may be carry-over from other donors' samples.

V usage is TRBV7-9 and J usage is TRBJ1-4; 9 nucleotides match TRBD1. V was clipped by 5 bases and J by 8 bases; unmatched bases: 9. This CDR3 comprises 15 residues. Looked up from germline, CDR1 is SEHNR and CDR2 is FQNEAQ (reference sequence). Here the CDR3 DNA reads TGTGCCAGCAGCCCCCAGGACAGGGGTCGAGAAAAACTGTTTTTT. Protein: CASSPQDRGREKLFF.

This clonotype has a handful of counts. V is TRBV7-8 and J is TRBJ2-1, with unresolved D. V was shortened by 2 bases and J by 2 bases, with 10 bases between the two germline ends. Germline V lookup: CDR1 SGHVS, CDR2 FQNEAQ. The CDR3 runs 15 residues. As DNA, the CDR3 is TGTGCCAGCAGCTTATTGGGCAGCACCTACAATGAGCAGTTCTTC. It translates to CASSLLGSTYNEQFF.

This chain uses TRBV6-1 with TRBJ2-1, with TRBD1 matching 7 bases. The CDR3 is made up of 15 amino acids. V dropped 2 bases and J dropped 6; count of bases not matched to a gene: 7. The germline CDR1 and CDR2 sequences are MNHNS and SASEGT. CDR3 nucleotide sequence: TGTGCCAGCAGTGAAATGGGGGCAGGGGGCAATGAGCAGTTCTTC. This codes for CASSEMGAGGNEQFF.

The chain carries TRBV5-5 and TRBJ2-3, with D uncertain. The germline V and J ends were trimmed by 4 bases and 6 bases, with 18 bases remaining between them. CDR3 length equals 15 residues. Per the germline V gene, CDR1 is SGHKS and CDR2 is YYEKEE (reference sequence). CDR3 sequence reads: CASSRRPGPDDTQYF. CDR3 in DNA: TGTGCCAGCAGCCGGCGGCCAGGACCAGATGATACGCAGTATTTT.

As to this clonotype: Possible read error: a much larger clone is one base away. CDR3 protein: CASRRTGRSWNKQFF. The CDR3, as DNA: TGTGCCAGCAGACGGACAGGGAGATCGTGGAATAAGCAGTTCTTC. This chain links TRBV2 with TRBJ2-1, with 8 bases fitting TRBD1. Germline V gene lookup returns CDR1 SNHLY and CDR2 FYNNEI. V lost 6 bases to trimming and J lost 11 bases; unmatched junction nucleotides: 15. The CDR3 contains 15 residues.

This clonotype was seen more than once but under ten times. In DNA, the CDR3 is TGTGCCAGCAGCTTAAGGGACCCCTCACCCACGGGCTACACCTTC. Translating gives CASSLRDPSPTGYTF. V is TRBV7-8 and J is TRBJ1-2; D may be TRBD1 (5 bases). The germline V and J ends were trimmed by 2 bases and 8 bases, with 18 bases remaining between them. The length of the CDR3 is 15 residues. Germline assignment: CDR1 SGHVS and CDR2 FQNEAQ.

This clonotype was seen a handful of times. The chain has TRBV14 and TRBJ2-1; the D is unclear. The CDR3 extends over 15 amino acids. Trimming shortened V by 2 bases and J by 5 bases, and 13 bases separated the two germline ends. Germline V gene sequence: CDR1 SGHDN, CDR2 FVKESK. DNA for the CDR3: TGTGCCAGCAGCCAATACCCCTACTCGGACAATGAGCAGTTCTTC. This translates into CASSQYPYSDNEQFF.

A few counts support this clonotype. V and J are TRBV2 and TRBJ2-1; TRBD2 matches at 9 bases. The CDR3 consists of 14 residues. J lost 6 bases, V lost 10 bases, and 10 bases had no gene match. Germline V CDR1 and CDR2: SNHLY, FYNNEI. CDR3 region: CANLGGGGANEQFF. CDR3 coding DNA: TGTGCCAACTTAGGGGGCGGGGGGGCCAATGAGCAGTTCTTC.

Worth noting for this clonotype: The junction and the germline gene differ at one end; a read error may be behind it. The CDR3 is CTSSQELHGELFF. CDR3 DNA: TGCACCAGCAGCCAAGAACTCCACGGGGAGCTGTTTTTT. The V call is TRBV4-1, the J call TRBJ2-2; D remains ambiguous. CDR1 is MGHRA, CDR2 YSYEKL, per germline. This CDR3 spans 13 amino acids.

The chain joins TRBV6-2 or TRBV6-3 to TRBJ2-7, with 9 bases lining up with TRBD1. V shed 3 bases and J 3 bases; nucleotides not matched to a gene: 9. Per germline, CDR1 MNHEY and CDR2 SVGEGT. The CDR3 runs 16 residues. In nucleotides, the CDR3 is TGTGCCAGCAGTTATTCCGACAGGGGGAACCTCTACGAGCAGTACGTC. It specifies CASSYSDRGNLYEQYV.

In its sample, this clonotype was seen many times. J is TRBJ2-7 and V is TRBV10-3, with 9 nucleotides matching TRBD1. Trimming removed 2 bases from V and 0 bases from J; junction bases left unmatched: 14. In germline, CDR1 is ENHRY, CDR2 SYGVKD. The CDR3 totals 19 residues. CDR3 sequence (DNA): TGTGCCATCAGTGAGGAGGGGACAGGGCCTTCCTTACTCTCCTACGAGCAGTACTTC. Translating gives CAISEEGTGPSLLSYEQYF.

V gene TRBV12-3 or TRBV12-4 combines with J gene TRBJ2-7; tentatively, D is TRBD1 or TRBD2 (5 bases each). V lost 9 bases, J lost 1 base, and 10 bases lay in between. CDR3 length: 12 residues. CDR3 loop: CASGGFSYEQYF. Here the CDR3 DNA reads TGTGCCAGTGGGGGATTTTCCTACGAGCAGTACTTC.

The V gene is TRBV9, the J gene TRBJ1-5; D is ambiguous. V was pared by 0 bases and J by 5 bases, with 9 bases between. Germline CDR1 and CDR2: SGDLS and YYNGEE. This CDR3 comprises 14 residues. The CDR3 loop is CASSVGDGYQPQHF. Written as DNA, the CDR3 is TGTGCCAGCAGCGTAGGAGACGGGTATCAGCCCCAGCATTTT.

This chain joins TRBV5-1 and TRBJ2-1, with 8 bases lining up with TRBD1. In germline, CDR1 is SGHRS, CDR2 YFSETQ. Trimming took 4 bases from V and 2 from J; bases not matched to a gene: 5. The CDR3 extends over 15 amino acids. CDR3 nucleotide sequence: TGCGCCAGCAGCGTCAGACAGGGGACCTACAATGAGCAGTTCTTC. The encoded protein is CASSVRQGTYNEQFF. Full variable domain (outside the CDR3, taken from reference TRBV5-1 and TRBJ2-1): KAGVTQTPRYLIKTRGQQVTLSCSPISGHRSVSWYQQTPGQGLQFLFEYFSETQRNKGNFPGRFSGRQFSNSRSEMNVSTLELGDSALYLCASSVRQGTYNEQFFGPGTRLTVL.

As to this clonotype: No conserved phenylalanine or tryptophan ends this CDR3, so it is likely a read error. The V and J genes are TRBV15 and TRBJ2-1; 11 positions match TRBD2. V was clipped by 0 bases and J by 0 bases; unmatched bases: 10. Per the germline V gene, CDR1 is LNHNV and CDR2 is YYDKDF (reference sequence). The CDR3 covers 20 residues. The CDR3 spells CATSRDTLAGGYNSYNEQFL. The CDR3 coding sequence is TGTGCCACCAGCAGAGACACGCTAGCGGGGGGCTATAACTCCTACAATGAGCAGTTCCTC.

J is TRBJ1-1 and V is TRBV11-2, with 8 positions matching TRBD1. The CDR3 contains 15 residues. V lost 0 bases to trimming and J lost 3 bases; unmatched junction nucleotides: 3. Germline V gives CDR1 SGHAT, CDR2 FQNNGV. As DNA, the CDR3 is TGTGCCAGCAGCTTAGATCGGACAGGGTACACTGAAGCTTTCTTT. Amino acids: CASSLDRTGYTEAFF.

The chain joins TRBV6-2 or TRBV6-3 to TRBJ2-1, with 8 bases matching TRBD2. V gave up 0 bases and J gave up 6 bases; unmatched junction bases: 7. The CDR3 extends over 16 amino acids. Germline CDR1 MNHEY, CDR2 SVGEGT. CDR3: CASSYSQRGRRNEQFF. DNA of the CDR3: TGTGCCAGCAGTTACTCGCAGCGGGGGAGGCGCAATGAGCAGTTCTTC.

The chain is built from TRBV7-4 and TRBJ2-3, with D perhaps matching TRBD2 (5 bases). CDR1 SGHVT and CDR2 SQSDAQ come from the germline V gene. The CDR3 covers 16 residues. The V and J ends lost 2 bases and 6 bases respectively, with 18 bases between them. The CDR3 here is CASSLRGMKFKDTQYF. The DNA of the CDR3 is TGTGCCAGCAGCTTAAGAGGGATGAAGTTTAAGGATACGCAGTATTTT. The whole variable domain, remainder taken from reference TRBV7-4 and TRBJ2-3, is GAGVSQSPRYKVAKRGRDVALRCDSISGHVTLYWYRQTLGQGSEVLTYSQSDAQRDKSGRPSGRFSAERPERSVSTLKIQRTEQGDSAVYLCASSLRGMKFKDTQYFGPGTRLTVL.

This chain joins TRBV9 and TRBJ1-3, with TRBD1 matching over 9 bases. The CDR3 has 15 residues. CDR1 is SGDLS, CDR2 YYNGEE, per germline. The V and J ends lost 4 bases and 5 bases, in that order; junction bases with no gene match: 7. This CDR3 is CASSPWTGERNTIYF. The CDR3 DNA is TGTGCCAGCAGCCCATGGACAGGGGAGCGAAACACCATATATTTT.

Concerning this clonotype: A read error is possible here, since a much larger clone lies one base away. The rearrangement links TRBV7-6 to TRBJ2-3; a possible D gene is TRBD2 (5 bases). The CDR3 contains 11 residues. Germline V CDR1 and CDR2: SGHVS, FNYEAQ. The CDR3 region has the DNA TGTGTCAGCTCCAGTGCGGGCTTTCAGTATTTT. It yields the protein CVSSSAGFQYF.

This clonotype has ten or more counts. This chain links TRBV2 with TRBJ1-2; 11 bases agree with TRBD1. CDR3 size: 15 residues. V lost 5 bases to trimming and J lost 4 bases; unmatched junction nucleotides: 6. The germline V gene has CDR1 SNHLY and CDR2 FYNNEI. This chain's CDR3 is CASSTRDRGFYGYTF. CDR3 nucleotides: TGTGCCAGCAGTACCCGGGACAGGGGGTTCTATGGCTACACCTTC.

The table lists this clonotype with a few counts. The rearrangement uses TRBV2 and TRBJ2-1, with 10 bases aligning to TRBD1. Germline V CDR1 and CDR2: SNHLY, FYNNEI. The CDR3 has 16 amino acids. V lost 7 bases, J lost 3 bases, and 9 bases stayed unmatched. CDR3 coding DNA: TGTGCCAGCACAGGTGTGGGACAGGGGTTCTACAATGAGCAGTTCTTC. Translated, it gives CASTGVGQGFYNEQFF.

This clonotype was counted at least ten times. The CDR3 region is CASSYSSGDANYGYTF. The CDR3 DNA follows: TGTGCCAGCAGTTACTCTTCAGGGGACGCAAACTATGGCTACACCTTC. The gene calls are TRBV6-5 and TRBJ1-2; D is perhaps TRBD1 (6 bases). The CDR3 is 16 residues long. Trimming took 0 bases from V and 2 from J, leaving 13 bases between them. Germline loops: CDR1 MNHEY, CDR2 SVGAGI.

This clonotype has just a few counts. The V and J genes are TRBV20-1 and TRBJ2-7; D remains ambiguous. The V end was cut by 0 bases, the J end by 0 bases, with 9 bases between. This CDR3 comprises 14 residues. Germline V gene lookup returns CDR1 DFQATT and CDR2 SNEGSKA (reference sequence). CDR3 bases: TGCAGTGCTAGAGATAACAAGGGCTCCTACGAGCAGTACGTC. It encodes CSARDNKGSYEQYV.

The rearrangement uses TRBV6-2 or TRBV6-3 and TRBJ2-7, with D possibly being TRBD1 or TRBD2 (6 bases each). Germline-derived CDR1 and CDR2 are MNHEY and SVGEGT. V lost 2 bases and J lost 1, with 24 bases in between. This CDR3 is 19 amino acids long. The CDR3 DNA reads as TGTGCCAGCAGTTACCCGCGACAGGTCCTATGGAGGGAGTCCTACGAGCAGTACTTC. As protein: CASSYPRQVLWRESYEQYF.

The V gene is TRBV6-1, the J gene TRBJ1-6; no reliable D call. Germline lookup yields CDR1 MNHNS and CDR2 SASEGT. The CDR3 totals 16 residues. Trimming took 0 bases from V and 7 from J, leaving 13 bases between them. The CDR3 DNA sequence: TGTGCCAGCAGTGAAGCTCCGGGCCTAGGAAATTCACCCCTCCACTTT. It yields the protein CASSEAPGLGNSPLHF.